This entry lists 32 T cell receptor beta chains sequenced from one sample in a study of beta chain features in type 1 diabetes. TCRB transcripts that were expressed got sequenced, as all of the isolated RNA had been reverse transcribed. Using immunoSEQ multiplex PCR, the repertoire was profiled, and TCRdb retains in-frame clones only, with some absent. The sample has about 140,000 clones; 9% to 10% are singletons. The specimen sequenced was central memory CD4+ T cells from blood. These receptors all stem from a woman in her thirties or forties in good health.

V and J are TRBV10-3 and TRBJ1-1; TRBD1 matches at 9 bases. Per germline, CDR1 ENHRY and CDR2 SYGVKD. V shed 0 bases and J 7 bases; nucleotides not matched to a gene: 6. This CDR3 is 15 amino acids long. The CDR3 loop is CAISESGQGLIEAFF. The CDR3 nucleotides read TGTGCCATCAGTGAGTCAGGACAGGGGCTGATTGAAGCTTTCTTT.

In this sample, this clone turned up a few times. The chain carries TRBV7-2 and TRBJ2-3, with TRBD2 identical over 7 bases. Trimming took 5 bases from V and 14 from J; bases not matched to a gene: 13. The CDR3 runs 13 residues. CDR1 SGHTA and CDR2 FQGNSA come from the germline V gene. The CDR3 protein is CASSPGSGDPPYF. In nucleotides, the CDR3 is TGTGCCAGCAGCCCCGGGAGCGGGGACCCGCCGTATTTT. The full variable domain, with the rest looked up from reference TRBV7-2 and TRBJ2-3, is GAGVSQSPSNKVTEKGKDVELRCDPISGHTALYWYRQSLGQGLEFLIYFQGNSAPDKSGLPSDRFSAERTGGSVSTLTIQRTQQEDSAVYLCASSPGSGDPPYFGPGTRLTVL.

The sample holds a few counts of this clone. The chain uses TRBV5-1 and TRBJ2-3; D remains unclear. The length of the CDR3 is 13 residues. Trimming pared 1 base from V and 4 bases from J, leaving 7 bases between. CDR1 and CDR2 from the germline V gene are SGHRS and YFSETQ. CDR3 residues: CASSLQRSDTQYF. The CDR3 region has the DNA TGCGCCAGCAGCTTGCAGAGGTCAGATACGCAGTATTTT.

This rearrangement joins TRBV4-3 to TRBJ1-2; no definite D call. The CDR3 is made up of 14 amino acids. Trimming pared 0 bases from V and 5 bases from J, leaving 10 bases between. Germline lookup yields CDR1 LGHNA and CDR2 YSLEER. The CDR3 protein is CASSQDTAAYGYTF. The CDR3 nucleotides are TGCGCCAGCAGCCAAGATACGGCGGCTTATGGCTACACCTTC.

The chain has TRBV19 and TRBJ1-2; TRBD1 is a possible D gene (5 bases). The CDR3 covers 11 residues. Per the germline V gene, CDR1 is LNHDA and CDR2 is SQIVND (reference sequence). Trimming shortened V by 9 bases and J by 14 bases, and 19 bases separated the two germline ends. The CDR3 DNA sequence: TGTGCCAGCTCCCCAAGGAGGGGCCTAACCTTC. This codes for CASSPRRGLTF.

This clone appeared a few times. The chain uses TRBV28 and TRBJ1-2, with D perhaps matching TRBD1 (5 bases). CDR3 length equals 16 residues. Germline CDR1 MDHEN, CDR2 SYDVKM. V lost 8 bases and J 0 bases, leaving 19 bases between the germline ends. The DNA for the CDR3 is TGTGCCAGCCGGATAGGTGGGGCCACCCCTAACTATGGCTACACCTTC. This gives the protein CASRIGGATPNYGYTF.

Only a few counts were recorded for this clone. The rearrangement uses TRBV27 and TRBJ2-5; 8 bases align to TRBD1. The tail of the sequence fits TRBJ2-7 better, so the J call may be wrong. Germline-derived CDR1 and CDR2 are MNHEY and SMNVEV (reference sequence). CDR3 length: 13 residues. CDR3 in amino acids: CASSTGAQYEQYF. CDR3 nucleotides: TGTGCCAGCTCGACAGGGGCTCAGTACGAGCAGTACTTC.

This clone came up many times. The chain couples TRBV10-3 to TRBJ2-3, with TRBD2 as a possible D gene (5 bases). This CDR3 contains 13 residues. Germline V gene lookup returns CDR1 ENHRY and CDR2 SYGVKD. V was shortened by 11 bases and J by 0 bases, with 12 bases between the two germline ends. The CDR3 sequence is CAVQSGSTDTQYF. The DNA for the CDR3 is TGTGCCGTCCAGAGCGGAAGCACAGATACGCAGTATTTT.

The V gene is TRBV9, the J gene TRBJ1-3, with D perhaps TRBD1 (5 bases). The CDR3 covers 14 residues. The germline V gene has CDR1 SGDLS and CDR2 YYNGEE. Trimming pared 0 bases from V and 5 bases from J, leaving 9 bases between. In DNA, the CDR3 is TGTGCCAGCAGCGTAGAACAGGAAAGAAACACCATATATTTT. It specifies CASSVEQERNTIYF.

The chain recombines TRBV12-5 with TRBJ1-1; 7 positions match TRBD1. Per the germline V gene, CDR1 is LGHNT and CDR2 is FRNRAP. The V and J ends lost 3 bases and 6 bases, in that order; junction bases with no gene match: 7. This CDR3 is 14 amino acids long. The CDR3 loop reads CASGLETGSPEAFF. As DNA, the CDR3 is TGTGCTAGTGGTTTAGAGACAGGGTCCCCTGAAGCTTTCTTT.

This sequence joins TRBV6-5 and TRBJ2-1; 9 nucleotides line up with TRBD1. CDR3 length: 15 residues. J was trimmed by 7 bases and V by 2 bases; bases with no gene match: 6. Germline V gene data show CDR1 as MNHEY and CDR2 as SVGAGI. The CDR3 nucleotides read TGTGCCAGCAGTTACCAGACAGGGGGTTGGAATGAGCAGTTCTTC. Translating gives CASSYQTGGWNEQFF.

V usage is TRBV5-1 and J usage is TRBJ1-5, with 9 positions matching TRBD1. Trimming at V came to 7 bases and at J to 4 bases, leaving 9 bases not matched to a gene. Germline-derived CDR1 and CDR2 are SGHRS and YFSETQ. The CDR3 sequence is 15 residues long. CDR3 residues: CASQAGTGLNQPQHF. The CDR3 coding sequence is TGCGCCAGCCAAGCCGGGACAGGGCTAAATCAGCCCCAGCATTTT.

This clone appeared a few times. V and J are TRBV5-4 and TRBJ2-2, with 10 positions matching TRBD2. Germline V lookup: CDR1 SGHNT, CDR2 YYREEE (reference sequence). Unmatched junction bases numbered 6, after V lost 5 bases and J lost 5 bases. The CDR3 is made up of 15 amino acids. In nucleotides, the CDR3 is TGTGCCAGCAGTGGGACTAGCGTTGGGACCGGGGAGCTGTTTTTT. Translating it yields CASSGTSVGTGELFF.

The chain is built from TRBV7-2 and TRBJ1-5; D is uncertain. The germline gives CDR1 SGHTA, CDR2 FQGNSA. The CDR3 has 15 residues. Trimming shortened V by 3 bases and J by 0 bases, and 9 bases separated the two germline ends. Here the CDR3 DNA reads TGTGCCAGCAGCTTGCGGGCTGTTAGCAATCAGCCCCAGCATTTT. Encoded protein: CASSLRAVSNQPQHF.

J is TRBJ2-3 and V is TRBV5-1; 8 nucleotides match TRBD2. CDR1 is SGHRS and CDR2 is YFSETQ in the germline V gene. This CDR3 contains 17 residues. V lost 4 bases to trimming and J lost 4 bases; unmatched junction nucleotides: 14. The CDR3 here is CASSLVSGTSLADTQYF. For the CDR3, the DNA is TGCGCCAGCAGCCTCGTGTCAGGGACTAGTTTAGCAGATACGCAGTATTTT.

The genes are TRBV7-9 and TRBJ1-4; a possible D gene is TRBD1 (6 bases). The CDR3 has 15 amino acids. Trimming took off 7 bases at V and 10 bases at J, with 22 bases between the two ends. Germline-derived CDR1 and CDR2 are SEHNR and FQNEAQ (reference sequence). CDR3 nucleotide sequence: TGTGCCAGCACGCTCGCGGGGGCGCGGATCGTAAAACTGTTTTTT. This translates into CASTLAGARIVKLFF. Using reference TRBV7-9 and TRBJ1-4 for the parts outside the CDR3, the full variable domain is DTGVSQNPRHKITKRGQNVTFRCDPISEHNRLYWYRQTLGQGPEFLTYFQNEAQLEKSRLLSDRFSAERPKGSFSTLEIQRTEQGDSAMYLCASTLAGARIVKLFFGSGTQLSVL.

The chain combines TRBV28 with TRBJ1-1; D gene unclear. CDR3 length: 12 residues. Trimming pared 8 bases from V and 11 bases from J, leaving 18 bases between. In germline, CDR1 is MDHEN, CDR2 SYDVKM. CDR3 sequence (DNA): TGTGCCAGCTCAGACCTAACAAGGGAGGCTTTCTTT. Encoded protein: CASSDLTREAFF.

This chain uses TRBV19 with TRBJ2-1; 7 bases are shared with TRBD2. CDR1 is LNHDA, CDR2 SQIVND, per germline (reference sequence). The CDR3 contains 13 residues. Germline trimming cut 2 bases from V and 7 bases from J; bases unmatched to any gene: 2. DNA for the CDR3: TGTGCCAGTAGTATATGGGGAGGGAATGAGCAGTTCTTC. It is translated as CASSIWGGNEQFF.

The V gene is TRBV5-6, the J gene TRBJ1-2, with 11 bases identical to TRBD1. The CDR3 sequence is 15 residues long. Looked up from germline, CDR1 is SGHDT and CDR2 is YYEEEE. V dropped 5 bases and J dropped 5; count of bases not matched to a gene: 8. CDR3 DNA sequence: TGTGCCAGCAGATTTGGGACAGGGGGGGCTTATGGCTACACCTTC. Its translation is CASRFGTGGAYGYTF.

This clone was counted at least ten times. This rearrangement joins TRBV5-4 to TRBJ2-2; TRBD1 might be the D (6 bases). V was pared by 4 bases and J by 7 bases, with 11 bases between. There are 13 residues in the CDR3. CDR1 SGHNT and CDR2 YYREEE come from the germline V gene (reference sequence). CDR3 sequence reads: CASSVRGVGELFF. CDR3 nucleotide sequence: TGTGCCAGCAGCGTCAGGGGCGTCGGGGAGCTGTTTTTT. The full variable domain, with the rest looked up from reference TRBV5-4 and TRBJ2-2, is ETGVTQSPTHLIKTRGQQVTLRCSSQSGHNTVSWYQQALGQGPQFIFQYYREEENGRGNFPPRFSGLQFPNYSSELNVNALELDDSALYLCASSVRGVGELFFGEGSRLTVL.

V is TRBV11-2 and J is TRBJ2-1, with 10 bases fitting TRBD1. Losses at the gene ends were 5 bases for V and 4 bases for J; bases not matched to a gene: 8. Germline values: CDR1 SGHAT, CDR2 FQNNGV. The CDR3 length is 16 residues. CDR3 amino acids: CASSTATGGEYNEQFF. CDR3 DNA: TGTGCCAGCAGCACGGCGACAGGGGGCGAGTACAATGAGCAGTTCTTC.

This clone showed up just a few times. The genes are TRBV2 and TRBJ1-4; possibly TRBD1 for D (6 bases). V was shortened by 5 bases and J by 5 bases, with 12 bases between the two germline ends. The germline gives CDR1 SNHLY, CDR2 FYNNEI. This CDR3 has 14 amino acids. The CDR3 DNA reads as TGTGCCAGCAGTCAAGGACAGAACAATGAAAAACTGTTTTTT. Protein: CASSQGQNNEKLFF. The full variable domain, in which reference TRBV2 and TRBJ1-4 provide the parts outside the CDR3, is EPEVTQTPSHQVTQMGQEVILRCVPISNHLYFYWYRQILGQKVEFLVSFYNNEISEKSEIFDDQFSVERPDGSNFTLKIRSTKLEDSAMYFCASSQGQNNEKLFFGSGTQLSVL.

This clone was detected ten times or more. The chain links TRBV15 to TRBJ1-5, with 8 bases that match TRBD1. From germline, CDR1 is LNHNV and CDR2 YYDKDF (reference sequence). The length of the CDR3 is 17 residues. J was trimmed by 1 base and V by 5 bases; bases with no gene match: 10. CDR3 protein: CATSPDAGGTSNQPQHF. Here the CDR3 DNA reads TGTGCCACCAGCCCCGATGCAGGGGGCACAAGCAATCAGCCCCAGCATTTT.

The V gene is TRBV7-2, the J gene TRBJ2-6; D perhaps matches TRBD2 (6 bases). V was cut by 6 bases and J by 0 bases, with 12 bases left in between. The CDR3 totals 16 residues. Germline V lookup: CDR1 SGHTA, CDR2 FQGNSA. The CDR3 spells CASSWDGSSGANVLTF. CDR3 DNA sequence: TGTGCCAGCAGTTGGGACGGGAGCTCTGGGGCCAACGTCCTGACTTTC.

The gene calls are TRBV9 and TRBJ1-2; TRBD1 aligns across 7 bases. V lost 6 bases to trimming and J lost 6 bases; unmatched junction nucleotides: 11. From germline, CDR1 is SGDLS and CDR2 YYNGEE. This CDR3 has 14 amino acids. The CDR3 is CASTETADRDGYTF. Written as DNA, the CDR3 is TGTGCCAGCACCGAGACAGCCGACAGGGATGGCTACACCTTC.

The chain links TRBV5-5 to TRBJ1-1, with D maybe TRBD1 (5 bases). The V end was cut by 6 bases, the J end by 6 bases, with 15 bases between. Germline CDR1 reads SGHKS; CDR2 reads YYEKEE (reference sequence). The CDR3 consists of 13 residues. The CDR3 DNA is TGTGCCAGCATCAACGCAGGGAGGGCTGAAGCTTTCTTT. It codes for CASINAGRAEAFF.

This clone was seen a handful of times. In the same sample, other DNA sequences code for this CDR3. The rearrangement links TRBV7-2 to TRBJ2-3, with D unresolved. The CDR3 runs 11 residues. The germline CDR1 and CDR2 sequences are SGHTA and FQGNSA. The V gene lost 5 bases and the J gene lost 6 bases, with 6 bases spanning the gap. CDR3 coding DNA: TGTGCCAGCAGCCCACAGGATACGCAGTATTTT. This sequence encodes CASSPQDTQYF.

This clone showed up many times. The gene calls are TRBV7-4 and TRBJ1-5; the match to TRBD1 covers 8 bases. Trimming took 3 bases from V and 4 from J; bases not matched to a gene: 5. CDR1 is SGHVT, CDR2 SQSDAQ, per germline. The CDR3 length is 15 residues. CDR3 region: CASSFPGQDNQPQHF. The CDR3, as DNA: TGTGCCAGCAGCTTTCCGGGACAGGATAATCAGCCCCAGCATTTT.

This chain uses TRBV6-5 with TRBJ2-3; no clear D. V lost 0 bases to trimming and J lost 2 bases, with 12 bases between them. The CDR3 runs to 16 residues. From germline, CDR1 is MNHEY and CDR2 SVGAGI. As DNA, the CDR3 is TGTGCCAGCAGTTACTCTGCCAGCCTAGACACAGATACGCAGTATTTT. Translation: CASSYSASLDTDTQYF.

This clone has a count of ten or more. The genes are TRBV10-3 and TRBJ2-3; no firm D call. The CDR3 spans 11 residues. Germline assignment: CDR1 ENHRY and CDR2 SYGVKD. V lost 8 bases, J lost 0 bases, and 3 bases lay in between. As DNA, the CDR3 is TGTGCCATCCAAAGCACAGATACGCAGTATTTT. It translates to CAIQSTDTQYF.

This clone was detected only a few times. The CDR3 is CASSYGGQGANGYTF. For the CDR3, the DNA is TGTGCCAGCAGTTACGGGGGACAGGGGGCAAATGGCTACACCTTC. This chain joins TRBV6-5 and TRBJ1-2, with TRBD1 matching over 12 bases. The CDR3 spans 15 residues. V gave up 2 bases and J gave up 6 bases; unmatched junction bases: 4. Per germline, CDR1 MNHEY and CDR2 SVGAGI.

V gene TRBV29-1 combines with J gene TRBJ1-1; 8 bases align to TRBD1. CDR3 size: 14 residues. Germline V gene sequence: CDR1 SQVTM, CDR2 ANQGSEA. V lost 4 bases, J lost 4 bases, and 8 bases stayed unmatched. The CDR3 loop reads CSVGKDRASTEAFF. CDR3 bases: TGCAGCGTTGGAAAGGACAGGGCCTCCACTGAAGCTTTCTTT. The full variable domain, its missing parts supplied by reference TRBV29-1 and TRBJ1-1, is SAVISQKPSRDICQRGTSLTIQCQVDSQVTMMFWYRQQPGQSLTLIATANQGSEATYESGFVIDKFPISRPNLTFSTLTVSNMSPEDSSIYLCSVGKDRASTEAFFGQGTRLTVV.